This TCR beta chain stems from a study of CD8 T cells in Susac syndrome. CD8+ and CD4+ T cells from blood underwent TCR beta sequencing. The multiple sclerosis control cohort comprised treatment-naive individuals presenting with stable or active relapsing-remitting disease. Both CD4+ and CD8+ T cells were negatively isolated, and TEMRA cells underwent FACS enrichment. Random hexamers were used to reverse transcribe the RNA input (roughly 0.5 to 1 ug). An immunoSEQ multiplex PCR amplified TCR beta CDR3 over 54 Vbeta and 13 Jbeta. TCRdb used MiXCR to reprocess the immunoSEQ multiplex PCR reads, holding one entry per CDR3 protein. The table has about 210,000 distinct CDR3 sequences, approximately 95% seen once. Germline V gene data show CDR1 as SNHLY and CDR2 as FYNNEI. The V and J ends lost 9 bases and 0 bases respectively, with 13 bases between them. CDR3 length: 14 residues.

The receptor comes from a human donor with multiple sclerosis. This chain links TRBV2 with TRBJ2-3, with a possible D match to TRBD1 (6 bases). Sequencing was done on a sample of CD4+ T cells from PBMCs. The DNA for the CDR3 is TGTGCCAGTAGAGACAGGAGGAGCACAGATACGCAGTATTTT. It specifies CASRDRRSTDTQYF.